This T cell receptor (beta chain) was captured in a study of shared clonotypes between healthy human individuals. Study-level background: Each donor contributed plates that comprised three CD4 naive, three CD4 memory, two CD8 naive and one CD8 memory.

This CDR3 is built from 17 residues. Per germline, CDR1 SGHDN and CDR2 FVKESK. The ends were cut back, 1 base at V and 1 base at J, with 16 bases in the middle. Original processing methods: Sequence data from immunoSEQ were junction-only and lacked quality scores; consequently, filtering differed. Sequencing used immunoSEQ multiplex PCR; TCRdb keeps in-frame clones, though not all of them. V and J calls plus clone size are reproduced from that table; the DNA served to infer D and trimming. This sample has 2,500,000 or so clones, with approximately 94% found just once. The source of this sequence is a man between 18 and 35 years old in good health. The chain has TRBV14 and TRBJ2-5; a weak D match, TRBD2 (6 bases). The sequenced sample consisted of naive CD4+ T cells sorted from blood. Subset meaning: CD45RA+ positively selected. The CDR3 protein is CASSQGGVVGSQETQYF. CDR3 DNA sequence: TGTGCCAGCAGCCAAGGGGGGGTAGTCGGATCCCAAGAGACCCAGTACTTC. Full variable domain (rest looked up from reference TRBV14 and TRBJ2-5): EAGVTQFPSHSVIEKGQTVTLRCDPISGHDNLYWYRRVMGKEIKFLLHFVKESKQDESGMPNNRFLAERTGGTYSTLKVQPAELEDSGVYFCASSQGGVVGSQETQYFGPGTRLLVL.